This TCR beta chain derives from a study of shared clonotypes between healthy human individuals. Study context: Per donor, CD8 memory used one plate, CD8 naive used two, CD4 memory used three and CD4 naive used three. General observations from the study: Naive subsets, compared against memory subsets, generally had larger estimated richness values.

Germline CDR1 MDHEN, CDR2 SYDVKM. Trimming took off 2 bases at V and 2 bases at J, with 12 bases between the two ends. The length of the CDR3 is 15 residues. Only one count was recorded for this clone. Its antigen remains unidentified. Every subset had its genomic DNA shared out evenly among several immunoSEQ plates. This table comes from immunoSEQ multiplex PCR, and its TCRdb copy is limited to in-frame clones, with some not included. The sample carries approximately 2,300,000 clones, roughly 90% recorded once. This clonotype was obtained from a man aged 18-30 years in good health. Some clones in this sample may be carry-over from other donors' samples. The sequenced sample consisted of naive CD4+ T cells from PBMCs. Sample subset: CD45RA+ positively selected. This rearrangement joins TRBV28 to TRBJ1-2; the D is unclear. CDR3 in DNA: TGTGCCAGCAGTTTACTAACAGCCTTGAACTATGGCTACACCTTC. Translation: CASSLLTALNYGYTF.